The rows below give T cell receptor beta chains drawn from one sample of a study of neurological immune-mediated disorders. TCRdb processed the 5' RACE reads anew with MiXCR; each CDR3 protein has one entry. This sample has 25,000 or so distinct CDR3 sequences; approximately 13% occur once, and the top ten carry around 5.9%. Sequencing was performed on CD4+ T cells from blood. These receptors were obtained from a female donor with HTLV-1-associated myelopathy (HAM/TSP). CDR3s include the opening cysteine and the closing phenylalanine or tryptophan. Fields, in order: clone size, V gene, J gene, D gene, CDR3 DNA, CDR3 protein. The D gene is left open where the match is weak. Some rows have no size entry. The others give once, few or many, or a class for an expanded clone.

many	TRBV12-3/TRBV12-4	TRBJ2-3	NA	TGTGCCAGCAGTCTCGGACTTAGCACAGATACGCAGTATTTT	CASSLGLSTDTQYF
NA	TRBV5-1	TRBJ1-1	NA	TGCGCCAGCAGCAGGGGGGCGAACACTGAAGCTTTCTTT	CASSRGANTEAFF
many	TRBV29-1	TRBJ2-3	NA	TGCAGCGTGACTAGCACAGATACGCAGTATTTT	CSVTSTDTQYF
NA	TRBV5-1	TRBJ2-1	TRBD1	TGCGCCAGCAGCTTGGCCCCTTCCGGGACAGGGACGAATGAGCAGTTCTTC	CASSLAPSGTGTNEQFF
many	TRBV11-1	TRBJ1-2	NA	TGTGCCAGCAGCTTGATGGACAGCTATGGCTACACCTTC	CASSLMDSYGYTF
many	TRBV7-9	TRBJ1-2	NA	TGTGCCAGCAGCATTAAGGGCACAGCCGGGGACTATGGCTACACCTTC	CASSIKGTAGDYGYTF
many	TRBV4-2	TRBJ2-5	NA	TGTGCCAGCAGCTTAACCCGGCAGGATCTCCAAGAGACCCAGTACTTC	CASSLTRQDLQETQYF
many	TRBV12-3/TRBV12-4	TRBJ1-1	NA	TGTGCCAGCAGTTATAGGAGGACTGAAGCTTTCTTT	CASSYRRTEAFF
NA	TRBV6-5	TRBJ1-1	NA	TGTGCCAGCAGTAGGATTAGCACTGAAGCTTTCTTT	CASSRISTEAFF
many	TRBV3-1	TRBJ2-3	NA	TGTGCCAGCAGCCAAGGCACAGATACGCAGTATTTT	CASSQGTDTQYF
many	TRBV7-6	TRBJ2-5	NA	TGTGCCAGCAGCTTAGGTGTGAGAGAGACCCAGTACTTC	CASSLGVRETQYF
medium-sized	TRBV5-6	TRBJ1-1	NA	TGTGCCAGCAGCTTCCAGGGGAGGGGCACTGAAGCTTTCTTT	CASSFQGRGTEAFF
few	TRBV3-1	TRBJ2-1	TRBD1	TGTGCCAGCAGTGCGGACAGGGGCTACAATGAGCAGTTCTTC	CASSADRGYNEQFF
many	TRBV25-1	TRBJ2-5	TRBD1	TGTGCCAGCAGTGATCTGACAGGGTTTAGTGAGACCCAGTACTTC	CASSDLTGFSETQYF
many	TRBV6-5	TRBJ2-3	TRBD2	TGTGCCAGCAGCCTCCGGGAGGCTACTTCAGATACGCAGTATTTT	CASSLREATSDTQYF
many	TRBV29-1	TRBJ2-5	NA	TGCAGCGTGGGGGAGACCCAGTACTTC	CSVGETQYF
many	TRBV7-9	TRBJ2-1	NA	TGTGCCAGCAGCTTTATACTGGGGAGCTCCTACAATGAGCAGTTCTTC	CASSFILGSSYNEQFF